Sequencing of this T cell receptor beta chain was carried out in a study of shared clonotypes between healthy human individuals. Study-level background: Donors consisted of two women and three men between 18 and 49.

This clone appeared a few times. CDR1 and CDR2 from the germline V gene are SQVTM and ANQGSEA. The CDR3 is 11 residues long. V lost 4 bases and J lost 7, with 10 bases in between. Deep-level assay runs were performed. Only in-frame clones appear in the TCRdb table, and some are missing; sequencing was by immunoSEQ multiplex PCR. This table holds about 2.3 million clones, just under 95% found once. All participating donors were Caucasian adults from Nashville, Tennessee. The receptor's source is a man aged 18-30 years in good health. Some clones in this sample may be carry-over from other donors' samples. The chain couples TRBV29-1 to TRBJ1-1; D is unclear. The material sequenced was naive CD4+ T cells from PBMCs. As to subset: CD45RA+ positively selected. The chain's CDR3 is CSVARPDEAFF. DNA for the CDR3: TGCAGCGTTGCGAGACCGGATGAAGCTTTCTTT.